Below, 24 T cell receptor beta chains from the same sample are listed, as sequenced in a study of blood T cell repertoires in COVID-19 (TCRdb year 2020). Receptor amplification or capture employed the immunoSEQ multiplex PCR assay. The table comes from immuneACCESS by way of TCRdb, which keeps in-frame sequences with V and J called. Part of the clones is missing from these tables; in studies checked, under half for an unresolved V gene and the rest for unknown reasons. Present in this sample are approximately 410,000 clones, roughly 90% of which were seen just once. Almost 1.5% of the sample goes to the ten largest clones. Input material: peripheral blood. The receptor set was obtained from a woman under 40 with active or convalescent COVID-19.

This chain joins TRBV10-3 and TRBJ1-1; D is undetermined. Trimming took 1 base from V and 1 from J, leaving 10 bases between them. The germline CDR1 and CDR2 sequences are ENHRY and SYGVKD. CDR3 length equals 15 residues. The CDR3 DNA reads TGTGCCATCAGTGAGTTCTCGGACTGGAACACTGAAGCTTTCTTT. Protein product: CAISEFSDWNTEAFF.

This clone showed up just a few times. In nucleotides, the CDR3 is TGTGCCAGCAGCGTAGCAGGGGATGGAAATTCACCCCTCCACTTT. Amino acid sequence: CASSVAGDGNSPLHF. The chain is built from TRBV9 and TRBJ1-6, with D perhaps matching TRBD1 (6 bases). V dropped 0 bases and J dropped 7 bases, with 11 bases sitting between them. The germline gives CDR1 SGDLS, CDR2 YYNGEE. The CDR3 is 15 amino acids. The full variable domain, rest sourced from reference TRBV9 and TRBJ1-6, is DSGVTQTPKHLITATGQRVTLRCSPRSGDLSVYWYQQSLDQGLQFLIQYYNGEERAKGNILERFSAQQFPDLHSELNLSSLELGDSALYFCASSVAGDGNSPLHFGNGTRLTVT.

V usage is TRBV4-1 and J usage is TRBJ2-7; D call uncertain. This CDR3 region has 17 residues. The germline CDR1 and CDR2 sequences are MGHRA and YSYEKL. V dropped 0 bases and J dropped 5 bases, with 20 bases sitting between them. Here the CDR3 reads CASSQERGLVQSDEQYF. CDR3 DNA: TGCGCCAGCAGCCAAGAACGTGGTTTGGTTCAGTCTGACGAGCAGTACTTC.

This chain uses TRBV6-5 with TRBJ2-5, with D possibly TRBD2 on 6 matching bases. Germline lookup yields CDR1 MNHEY and CDR2 SVGAGI. CDR3 size: 15 residues. V lost 10 bases, J lost 4 bases, and 22 bases lay in between. The CDR3 DNA follows: TGTGCCACCAGGAGGGGACCCCAGGGACTAGAGACCCAGTACTTC. Protein product: CATRRGPQGLETQYF.

This clone has just a few counts. The CDR3 spells CAITGTGSSEQYF. The CDR3 nucleotides read TGTGCCATTACCGGGACAGGGTCGTCCGAGCAGTACTTC. V usage is TRBV10-3 and J usage is TRBJ2-7, with 9 bases lining up with TRBD1. Germline V gene data show CDR1 as ENHRY and CDR2 as SYGVKD. The CDR3 covers 13 residues. The J segment lost 6 bases and the V segment lost 9 bases, leaving 9 bases of the junction unmatched.

This sequence joins TRBV20-1 and TRBJ1-1; D is uncertain. This CDR3 has 10 amino acids. Germline CDR1 is DFQATT and CDR2 is SNEGSKA (reference sequence). Trimming took 4 bases from V and 8 from J, leaving 8 bases between them. CDR3 sequence: CSAKREEAFF. The CDR3 nucleotides are TGCAGTGCTAAGAGGGAGGAAGCTTTCTTT.

Regarding this clone: At the DNA level, this CDR3 is encoded by other sequences in the same sample as well. J is TRBJ1-1 and V is TRBV5-1, with D possibly TRBD1 on 6 matching bases. The V end lost 2 bases, the J end lost 4 bases, and 9 bases lay between the germline ends. Germline CDR1 and CDR2: SGHRS and YFSETQ. The CDR3 has 13 amino acids. CDR3 loop: CASSLSRGTEAFF. Written as DNA, the CDR3 is TGCGCCAGCAGCTTAAGCAGGGGCACTGAAGCTTTCTTT.

The chain is built from TRBV27 and TRBJ1-2, with 9 bases matching TRBD1. Trimming removed 4 bases from V and 5 bases from J; junction bases left unmatched: 8. This CDR3 is 15 amino acids long. Germline V gene data show CDR1 as MNHEY and CDR2 as SMNVEV (reference sequence). CDR3 amino acids: CASSSARQGGYGYTF. The DNA for the CDR3 is TGTGCCAGCAGTTCCGCTCGACAGGGGGGGTATGGCTACACCTTC.

V and J are TRBV9 and TRBJ2-7; the match to TRBD2 covers 11 bases. The CDR3 sequence is 14 residues long. Looked up from germline, CDR1 is SGDLS and CDR2 is YYNGEE. V trimming: 4 bases; J trimming: 4 bases; junction bases outside the gene matches: 4. The CDR3 bases are TGTGCCAGCAGCCGGGGGACTAGCGGTTACGAGCAGTACTTC. Translation gives CASSRGTSGYEQYF. Combining the CDR3 with reference TRBV9 and TRBJ2-7 gives the whole variable domain DSGVTQTPKHLITATGQRVTLRCSPRSGDLSVYWYQQSLDQGLQFLIQYYNGEERAKGNILERFSAQQFPDLHSELNLSSLELGDSALYFCASSRGTSGYEQYFGPGTRLTVT.

As to this clone: This sample also contains other DNA sequences that code for the same CDR3. This chain's CDR3 is CASSQDLNQPQHF. DNA of the CDR3: TGTGCCAGCAGCCAAGACCTAAATCAGCCCCAGCATTTT. V is TRBV3-1 (or the pseudogene TRBV3-2) and J is TRBJ1-5; the D is unclear. V was clipped by 0 bases and J by 4 bases, with 4 bases between them. This CDR3 contains 13 residues. CDR1 and CDR2 (germline): LGHDT, YNNKEL (reference sequence).

The CDR3 protein is CASSVAGSSYEQYF. CDR3 bases: TGTGCCAGTAGTGTAGCGGGGAGCTCCTACGAGCAGTACTTC. The chain is built from TRBV19 and TRBJ2-7, with 8 bases identical to TRBD2. J lost 0 bases, V lost 5 bases, and 3 bases had no gene match. The germline CDR1 and CDR2 sequences are LNHDA and SQIVND (reference sequence). The CDR3 is made up of 14 amino acids. Combining the CDR3 with reference TRBV19 and TRBJ2-7 gives the whole variable domain DGGITQSPKYLFRKEGQNVTLSCEQNLNHDAMYWYRQDPGQGLRLIYYSQIVNDFQKGDIAEGYSVSREKKESFPLTVTSAQKNPTAFYLCASSVAGSSYEQYFGPGTRLTVT.

The rearrangement uses TRBV19 and TRBJ1-6, with TRBD1 identical over 8 bases. Germline V gives CDR1 LNHDA, CDR2 SQIVND (reference sequence). The CDR3 spans 14 residues. J gave up 6 bases and V 4 bases, and 2 bases lay outside the gene matches. The CDR3 is CASSTTGGNSPLHF. DNA for the CDR3: TGTGCCAGTAGTACAACAGGGGGTAATTCACCCCTCCACTTT.

This chain links TRBV10-1 with TRBJ2-7; TRBD2 might be the D (5 bases). CDR3 size: 14 residues. V was clipped by 0 bases and J by 2 bases, with 8 bases between them. Germline lookup yields CDR1 WNHNN and CDR2 SYGVQD (reference sequence). The CDR3 sequence: CASSESKGAYEQYF. The CDR3 DNA is TGCGCCAGCAGTGAGTCAAAGGGAGCCTACGAGCAGTACTTC.

This clone has a single count. This chain links TRBV6-5 with TRBJ1-3; weak D call: TRBD1 (5 bases). V was clipped by 6 bases and J by 2 bases, with 11 bases between them. Germline V gene lookup returns CDR1 MNHEY and CDR2 SVGAGI. The CDR3 loop spans 14 amino acids. CDR3 sequence reads: CASRPRGTGNTIYF. The DNA of the CDR3 is TGTGCCAGCAGGCCCCGGGGGACTGGAAACACCATATATTTT.

This sequence joins TRBV3-1 (or the pseudogene TRBV3-2) and TRBJ2-2, with D possibly TRBD2 on 6 matching bases. V lost 2 bases and J 3 bases, leaving 16 bases between the germline ends. Germline V CDR1 and CDR2: LGHDT, YNNKEL (reference sequence). CDR3 length equals 17 residues. The DNA of the CDR3 is TGTGCCAGCAGCCAAAATCGGCGGGATGGCTACACCGGGGAGCTGTTTTTT. It specifies CASSQNRRDGYTGELFF.

There are a few counts of this clone. This rearrangement joins TRBV4-1 to TRBJ1-4, with 9 bases matching TRBD1. J was trimmed by 6 bases and V by 2 bases; bases with no gene match: 7. Germline values: CDR1 MGHRA, CDR2 YSYEKL. The CDR3 totals 16 residues. Written as DNA, the CDR3 is TGCGCCAGCAGCCAAACCTACAGGGGGCTTGATGAAAAACTGTTTTTT. Translating it yields CASSQTYRGLDEKLFF.

The V call is TRBV6-1, the J call TRBJ1-3; the match to TRBD1 covers 7 bases. The CDR3 has 15 amino acids. Per germline, CDR1 MNHNS and CDR2 SASEGT. J gave up 2 bases and V 1 base, and 2 bases lay outside the gene matches. The CDR3 bases are TGTGCCAGCAGTGAAGGACAGGGCCCTGGAAACACCATATATTTT. Translating gives CASSEGQGPGNTIYF.

This chain joins TRBV2 and TRBJ2-1; 11 bases are shared with TRBD1. The CDR3 runs to 18 residues. V lost 7 bases, J lost 3 bases, and 14 bases stayed unmatched. Germline V gives CDR1 SNHLY, CDR2 FYNNEI. The CDR3 reads CASKLLGTGGPGYNEQFF. Written as DNA, the CDR3 is TGTGCCAGCAAACTTCTCGGGACAGGGGGGCCTGGCTACAATGAGCAGTTCTTC.

The chain is built from TRBV6-5 and TRBJ2-1, with D unresolved. V shed 6 bases and J shed 3 bases, with 9 bases lying between them. Germline assignment: CDR1 MNHEY and CDR2 SVGAGI. The CDR3 consists of 13 residues. CDR3 residues: CASSRNLYNEQFF. CDR3 DNA: TGTGCCAGCAGCAGGAATCTCTACAATGAGCAGTTCTTC.

The sample holds a few counts of this clone. The V call is TRBV2, the J call TRBJ1-1; perhaps TRBD1 as D (6 bases). Trimming pared 7 bases from V and 2 bases from J, leaving 14 bases between. The CDR3 sequence is 14 residues long. Germline V gives CDR1 SNHLY, CDR2 FYNNEI. The CDR3 reads CASKGPGANTEAFF. The CDR3 region has the DNA TGTGCCAGCAAGGGGCCAGGGGCTAACACTGAAGCTTTCTTT. Using reference TRBV2 and TRBJ1-1 for the parts outside the CDR3, the full variable domain is EPEVTQTPSHQVTQMGQEVILRCVPISNHLYFYWYRQILGQKVEFLVSFYNNEISEKSEIFDDQFSVERPDGSNFTLKIRSTKLEDSAMYFCASKGPGANTEAFFGQGTRLTVV.

CDR3 loop: CASSWASNQPQHF. In DNA form, the CDR3 reads TGTGCCAGCTCATGGGCTAGCAATCAGCCCCAGCATTTT. This chain links TRBV27 with TRBJ1-5; no reliable D call. Trimming stripped 8 bases from V and 0 bases from J, with 8 bases between. This CDR3 region has 13 residues. The V gene's germline CDR1 is MNHEY and CDR2 SMNVEV (reference sequence).

This chain uses TRBV4-1 with TRBJ1-4; a weak D match, TRBD1 (5 bases). The CDR3 is 16 residues long. Germline V gene data show CDR1 as MGHRA and CDR2 as YSYEKL. V gave up 1 base and J gave up 6 bases, with 15 bases separating them. This CDR3 reads CASSQVWAGKDEKLFF. Here the CDR3 DNA reads TGCGCCAGCAGCCAAGTTTGGGCAGGGAAAGATGAAAAACTGTTTTTT.

There are a few counts of this clone. The chain carries TRBV27 and TRBJ2-1; 9 bases agree with TRBD1. CDR3 length: 15 residues. The ends lost 5 bases at V and 6 bases at J; junction bases unmatched: 8. Germline values: CDR1 MNHEY, CDR2 SMNVEV (reference sequence). The CDR3 sequence: CASSKGQGPPNEQFF. Here the CDR3 DNA reads TGTGCCAGCAGTAAGGGACAGGGCCCCCCCAATGAGCAGTTCTTC.

CDR3 loop: CASSLDLNEKLFF. CDR3 bases: TGTGCCAGCAGCTTAGATCTCAATGAAAAACTGTTTTTT. V gene TRBV11-2 combines with J gene TRBJ1-4; D is unclear. The V end lost 0 bases, the J end lost 5 bases, and 4 bases lay between the germline ends. The CDR3 covers 13 residues. The germline gives CDR1 SGHAT, CDR2 FQNNGV.